A selection of T cell receptor beta chains follows, all from one sample in a study of T cell changes during pregnancy in multiple sclerosis. Profiled with immunoSEQ multiplex PCR; TCRdb holds only in-frame clones, not every one. The sample consists of tens of thousands of clones, 91% of them appearing once. The source material was CD4+ T cells from peripheral blood mononuclear cells, sampled after pregnancy. The receptor source for this set is a female donor in good health, enrolled as a control in a pregnancy study. CDR3s include the opening cysteine and the closing phenylalanine or tryptophan. The D gene is left open where the match is weak. The size entry is marked missing in some rows and otherwise reads once, few, many or a size class.

d_call j_call v_call clone_size cdr3_aa cdr3_nt
. TRBJ2-1 TRBV7-9 . CASIVVPSAYNEQFF TGTGCCAGCATCGTTGTCCCGTCCGCCTACAATGAGCAGTTCTTC
TRBD1 TRBJ1-5 TRBV15 . CATSRFSGTGNQPQHF TGTGCCACCAGCAGATTCTCCGGGACAGGGAATCAGCCCCAGCATTTT
. TRBJ2-7 TRBV5-1 few CASSLDSRSYEQYF TGCGCCAGCAGCTTGGACAGCCGCTCCTACGAGCAGTACTTC
TRBD1 TRBJ1-1 TRBV28 . CASSLRTGQAFF TGTGCCAGCAGTTTAAGGACAGGGCAAGCTTTCTTT
. TRBJ2-1 TRBV7-7 . CASSHGSINEQFF TGTGCTAGCAGCCACGGGTCTATCAATGAGCAGTTCTTC
. TRBJ2-3 TRBV6-5 . CASRADRTDTQYF TGTGCCAGCAGGGCCGACAGGACAGATACGCAGTATTTT
. TRBJ1-3 TRBV28 . CASSLMGAGNTIYF TGTGCCAGCAGTTTGATGGGGGCGGGAAACACCATATATTTT
TRBD1 TRBJ2-7 TRBV7-2 once CASRDRVFPYEQYF TGTGCCAGCAGGGACAGGGTGTTCCCCTACGAGCAGTACTTC
TRBD1 TRBJ2-7 TRBV28 . CASSLRQGARRSYEQYF TGTGCCAGCAGTTTACGACAGGGGGCGCGTCGATCCTACGAGCAGTACTTC
TRBD1 TRBJ2-1 TRBV27 . CASSLYFTGANYNEQFF TGTGCCAGCAGTTTATATTTTACAGGGGCGAACTACAATGAGCAGTTCTTC
. TRBJ2-7 TRBV10-3 . CAISELLTYEQYF TGTGCCATCAGTGAGTTACTTACCTACGAGCAGTACTTC
. TRBJ2-7 TRBV28 . CASSSEGSSDEQYF TGTGCCAGCAGTTCCGAGGGAAGCAGCGACGAGCAGTACTTC
TRBD1 TRBJ1-2 TRBV5-1 . CASSGGQNRNYGYTF TGCGCCAGCAGCGGGGGACAGAACCGAAACTATGGCTACACCTTC
TRBD1 TRBJ2-5 TRBV2 once CASSITGGGETQYF TGTGCCAGCAGTATAACAGGGGGCGGAGAGACCCAGTACTTC
TRBD1 TRBJ1-2 TRBV18 . CASSPRQGAKGANGYTF TGTGCCAGCTCACCTCGACAGGGCGCAAAGGGAGCGAATGGCTACACCTTC
TRBD2 TRBJ2-7 TRBV28 . CASSLRSGGGYEQYF TGTGCCAGCAGTCTTCGGAGCGGGGGGGGCTACGAGCAGTACTTC
TRBD1 TRBJ1-2 TRBV15 . CATSRGPSGQGGGYTF TGTGCCACCAGCAGAGGACCCTCGGGACAGGGCGGCGGCTACACCTTC
. TRBJ1-2 TRBV5-6 . CASSPSVGGTFF TGTGCCAGCAGCCCGTCTGTGGGGGGAACCTTCTTC
TRBD1 TRBJ2-7 TRBV10-3 . CAGMDPGQGSYEQYF TGTGCCGGAATGGATCCGGGACAGGGGTCCTACGAGCAGTACTTC
TRBD2 TRBJ2-2 TRBV5-1 . CASSSSSGRALAGELFF TGCGCCAGCAGCTCTTCTAGCGGGAGGGCCCTAGCCGGGGAGCTGTTTTTT
. TRBJ2-3 TRBV29-1 once CSVDGSASTDTQYF TGCAGCGTTGACGGGTCGGCAAGCACAGATACGCAGTATTTT
TRBD1 TRBJ1-6 TRBV5-1 . CASSSRQGAGSPLHF TGCGCCAGCAGCTCCCGTCAGGGGGCTGGTTCACCCCTCCACTTT
. TRBJ2-5 TRBV2 . CASRPTSGVETQYF TGTGCCAGCAGGCCGACTAGTGGAGTCGAGACCCAGTACTTC
. TRBJ1-1 TRBV2 . CASSGGDLNTEAFF TGTGCCAGCAGTGGGGGGGATTTGAACACTGAAGCTTTCTTT
TRBD1 TRBJ1-2 TRBV7-8 . CASSLEAGGVLGYTF TGTGCCAGCAGCTTAGAGGCAGGGGGAGTTCTTGGCTACACCTTC
. TRBJ2-1 TRBV10-1 . CAIHPERDFYNEQFF TGCGCCATCCATCCCGAACGGGACTTCTACAATGAGCAGTTCTTC
. TRBJ2-3 TRBV6-5 . CASSYGYSGDTQYF TGTGCCAGCAGTTACGGGTACAGTGGGGATACGCAGTATTTT
. TRBJ2-1 TRBV5-6 . CASSLGGYNEQFF TGTGCCAGCAGCTTGGGAGGGTACAATGAGCAGTTCTTC
. TRBJ2-5 TRBV5-4 . CASSLGPNQETQYF TGTGCCAGCAGCTTGGGGCCGAACCAAGAGACCCAGTACTTC
. TRBJ2-7 TRBV7-8 . CASSLIFVGVGEQYF TGTGCCAGCAGCTTAATTTTTGTGGGAGTGGGCGAGCAGTACTTC
TRBD2 TRBJ2-3 TRBV5-6 . CASSFPTSRDTQYF TGTGCCAGCAGCTTCCCGACTAGCAGAGATACGCAGTATTTT
TRBD1 TRBJ1-4 TRBV6-4 . CASSDSPDRGRGNEKLFF TGTGCCAGCAGTGACTCTCCAGACAGGGGGCGAGGTAATGAAAAACTGTTTTTT
. TRBJ1-6 TRBV27 . CASSLTDLNSPLHF TGTGCCAGCAGTTTAACAGACCTTAATTCACCCCTCCACTTT
. TRBJ1-2 TRBV5-1 . CASSRRGDYGYTF TGCGCCAGCAGCCGCCGGGGAGACTATGGCTACACCTTC
. TRBJ2-7 TRBV4-1 once CASSQGGLAPRVYEQYF TGCGCCAGCAGCCAAGGGGGGCTGGCGCCTAGGGTTTATGAGCAGTACTTC
TRBD1 TRBJ2-1 TRBV11-2 . CASSLEGTGGYNEQFF TGTGCCAGCAGCTTAGAGGGGACAGGGGGCTACAATGAGCAGTTCTTC
TRBD2 TRBJ2-3 TRBV5-4 few CASRTGGFTDTQYF TGTGCCAGCCGGACGGGGGGGTTCACAGATACGCAGTATTTT
TRBD1 TRBJ2-7 TRBV2 once CASSYRGYEQYF TGTGCCAGCAGTTACAGGGGCTACGAGCAGTACTTC
. TRBJ2-1 TRBV7-3 once CASSLAGSANEQFF TGTGCCAGCAGCTTAGCGGGAAGCGCCAATGAGCAGTTCTTC
. TRBJ2-4 TRBV2 . CASSGLMGKNIQYF TGTGCCAGCAGTGGACTAATGGGAAAAAACATTCAGTACTTC
TRBD1 TRBJ1-2 TRBV27 . CASSLWDRGNYGYTF TGTGCCAGCAGTTTATGGGACAGGGGGAACTATGGCTACACCTTC
TRBD1 TRBJ2-1 TRBV5-4 . CASSRTGQSYNEQFF TGTGCCAGCAGCAGAACGGGACAGAGTTACAATGAGCAGTTCTTC
TRBD1 TRBJ1-6 TRBV19 . CASSTGTGGSPLHF TGTGCCAGTAGTACTGGGACAGGGGGATCACCCCTCCACTTT
. TRBJ1-4 TRBV29-1 . CSVGQANEKLFF TGCAGCGTTGGACAGGCTAATGAAAAACTGTTTTTT
. TRBJ2-1 TRBV27 . CASTFSTGSGEQFF TGTGCCAGCACATTTTCTACAGGGTCCGGTGAGCAGTTCTTC
. TRBJ2-3 TRBV7-9 . CASSLALEPDTQYF TGTGCCAGCAGCTTAGCTTTAGAACCAGATACGCAGTATTTT
. TRBJ2-2 TRBV4-2 . CASSQEAGEHGELFF TGTGCCAGCAGCCAAGAGGCCGGGGAACACGGGGAGCTGTTTTTT